This T cell receptor beta chain originates from a study of human T cells and chemical hapten exposure. The V end was cut by 6 bases, the J end by 5 bases, with 16 bases between. This CDR3 comprises 14 residues. Germline V gives CDR1 MNHEY, CDR2 SVGEGT. Time point specified: patch test 2, 6 weeks after DPC sensitization. The treatment was: therapeutic diphenylcyclopropenone sensitization with weekly scalp DPC. One entry per CDR3 protein, called by TCRdb with MiXCR from the RACE reads. The repertoire includes about 80,000 distinct CDR3 sequences, roughly 11% of them detected once, and roughly 1.5% sits in the top ten.

This specimen was whole blood, taken in connection with sensitization to the hapten diphenylcyclopropenone (DPC). The receptor was derived from a man younger than 35 with alopecia areata. Some clones in this sample may be carry-over from other donors' samples. The chain combines TRBV6-2 or TRBV6-3 with TRBJ1-1, with no clear D. DNA of the CDR3: TGTGCCAGCAGCCCCGGACGACCCGGAACTGAAGCTTTCTTT. Protein: CASSPGRPGTEAFF.